This passage covers 17 T cell receptor beta chains from one sample sequenced in a study of T cell responses to AZD1222 COVID-19 vaccine. Here immunoSEQ multiplex PCR was the method, and the copy in TCRdb shows in-frame clones only, minus some. The sample yields roughly 150,000 clones, 80% to 95% seen once. Sample: peripheral blood, taken 28 days after the second AZD1222 dose. The receptors come from an adult who received the AZD1222 COVID-19 vaccine.

This chain links TRBV25-1 with TRBJ1-1; 8 bases are shared with TRBD1. In germline, CDR1 is MGHDK, CDR2 SYGVNS. The length of the CDR3 is 13 residues. V was clipped by 4 bases and J by 7 bases; unmatched bases: 5. The CDR3: CASSGTGGFEAFF. In DNA, the CDR3 is TGTGCCAGCAGTGGAACAGGGGGGTTTGAAGCTTTCTTT.

The chain uses TRBV7-3 and TRBJ2-5; D gene uncertain. V was cut by 2 bases and J by 5 bases, with 12 bases left in between. CDR3 length: 14 residues. CDR1 is SGHTA and CDR2 is FQGTGA in the germline V gene. The DNA of the CDR3 is TGTGCCAGCAGCTTACGGACCTCTGCGGAGACCCAGTACTTC. Translation: CASSLRTSAETQYF.

The CDR3 DNA reads as TGTGCCAGCAGTTTCCTCGTTGAGCAGTTCTTC. The encoded protein is CASSFLVEQFF. This chain links TRBV6-2 or TRBV6-3 with TRBJ2-1, with unresolved D. The germline V gene has CDR1 MNHEY and CDR2 SVGEGT. V was cut by 4 bases and J by 9 bases, with 7 bases left in between. The CDR3 is 11 amino acids.

The chain links TRBV7-3 to TRBJ2-1; D uncertain. The V gene lost 5 bases and the J gene lost 0 bases, with 17 bases spanning the gap. Germline V CDR1 and CDR2: SGHTA, FQGTGA. This CDR3 has 17 residues. CDR3 protein: CASSVGSTASSYNEQFF. The CDR3 nucleotides are TGTGCCAGCAGCGTGGGGTCGACTGCGAGCTCCTACAATGAGCAGTTCTTC.

This chain uses TRBV5-6 with TRBJ2-7; 10 bases are shared with TRBD1. This CDR3 has 15 residues. CDR1 SGHDT and CDR2 YYEEEE come from the germline V gene. V shed 2 bases and J 10 bases; nucleotides not matched to a gene: 12. This chain's CDR3 is CASSFRDRGSIGQYF. The CDR3 nucleotides read TGTGCCAGCAGCTTCCGGGACAGGGGCTCAATAGGCCAGTACTTC.

Only one count was recorded for this clone. The CDR3 coding sequence is TGTGCCACCGGGACTAATCAGCCCCAGCATTTT. It specifies CATGTNQPQHF. V usage is TRBV12-3 or TRBV12-4 and J usage is TRBJ1-5; a weak D match, TRBD1 (5 bases). The CDR3 loop spans 11 amino acids. Trimming shortened V by 10 bases and J by 4 bases, and 8 bases separated the two germline ends.

This chain connects TRBV27 to TRBJ2-4; D ambiguous. Trimming stripped 2 bases from V and 0 bases from J, with 2 bases between. The CDR3 runs 13 residues. The germline gives CDR1 MNHEY, CDR2 SMNVEV (reference sequence). The chain's CDR3 is CASSLLAKNIQYF. The CDR3 nucleotides read TGTGCCAGCAGTTTACTAGCCAAAAACATTCAGTACTTC.

The chain is built from TRBV19 and TRBJ2-2; D unclear. Germline V gives CDR1 LNHDA, CDR2 SQIVND (reference sequence). This CDR3 comprises 12 residues. Between the trimmed V and J ends, which lost 5 bases and 6 bases, there was a span of 7 bases. The DNA for the CDR3 is TGTGCCAGTAGTCATCGCCCCGGGGAGCTGTTTTTT. The encoded protein is CASSHRPGELFF.

V and J are TRBV5-1 and TRBJ1-4; 7 bases agree with TRBD1. There are 15 residues in the CDR3. The ends lost 4 bases at V and 5 bases at J; junction bases unmatched: 8. The germline gives CDR1 SGHRS, CDR2 YFSETQ. The CDR3 DNA reads as TGCGCCAGCAGCCCGGGACAGTTCGAGAATGAAAAACTGTTTTTT. Amino acids: CASSPGQFENEKLFF.

DNA for the CDR3: TGTGCCAGCAGCCAAGAGGGGGGGACCACCTATGGCTACACCTTC. It translates to CASSQEGGTTYGYTF. The chain couples TRBV3-1 (or the pseudogene TRBV3-2) to TRBJ1-2; D might be TRBD1 (5 bases). Trimming left V 0 bases short and J 4 bases short, with 12 bases between. In germline, CDR1 is LGHDT, CDR2 YNNKEL (reference sequence). The CDR3 runs 15 residues.

The CDR3 sequence: CASSLDGRSGEQYF. The CDR3 coding sequence is TGTGCCAGCAGCTTAGACGGGAGGTCTGGCGAGCAGTACTTC. This rearrangement joins TRBV9 to TRBJ2-7; 7 bases map to TRBD2. The germline V gene has CDR1 SGDLS and CDR2 YYNGEE. V lost 4 bases to trimming and J lost 6 bases; unmatched junction nucleotides: 10. This CDR3 spans 14 amino acids.

V usage is TRBV7-3 and J usage is TRBJ2-7; 8 bases are a match to TRBD2. Looked up from germline, CDR1 is SGHTA and CDR2 is FQGTGA. V dropped 5 bases and J dropped 0; count of bases not matched to a gene: 6. The CDR3 spans 15 residues. CDR3 amino acids: CASSEASGPSYEQYF. The CDR3 region has the DNA TGTGCCAGCAGCGAAGCTAGCGGGCCCTCCTACGAGCAGTACTTC.

This sequence joins TRBV7-9 and TRBJ1-6; D may be TRBD1 (5 bases). Deletions cut 1 base from V and 6 bases from J, with 7 bases between. Germline CDR1 and CDR2: SEHNR and FQNEAQ (reference sequence). This CDR3 comprises 14 residues. In DNA, the CDR3 is TGTGCCAGCAGCTTAGAACAGGTTAATTCACCCCTCCACTTT. It yields the protein CASSLEQVNSPLHF. The full variable domain, rest sourced from reference TRBV7-9 and TRBJ1-6, is DTGVSQNPRHKITKRGQNVTFRCDPISEHNRLYWYRQTLGQGPEFLTYFQNEAQLEKSRLLSDRFSAERPKGSFSTLEIQRTEQGDSAMYLCASSLEQVNSPLHFGNGTRLTVT.

V gene TRBV2 combines with J gene TRBJ1-4; TRBD1 agrees at 7 bases. J was trimmed by 6 bases and V by 6 bases; bases with no gene match: 13. The CDR3 totals 16 residues. Germline V gene sequence: CDR1 SNHLY, CDR2 FYNNEI. Here the CDR3 DNA reads TGTGCCAGCAGGGATCGCACCGGGACAGTATATGAAAAACTGTTTTTT. As protein: CASRDRTGTVYEKLFF.

The V call is TRBV9, the J call TRBJ1-5; D is ambiguous. This CDR3 is 14 amino acids long. V was clipped by 2 bases and J by 3 bases, with 9 bases between them. Germline V gene sequence: CDR1 SGDLS, CDR2 YYNGEE. The CDR3 DNA reads as TGTGCCAGCAGCGTGGGGTTTGACAATCAGCCCCAGCATTTT. This codes for CASSVGFDNQPQHF.

CDR3 sequence reads: CASSEPGPTQPQHF. The CDR3, as DNA: TGTGCCAGCAGCGAACCGGGTCCCACTCAGCCCCAGCATTTT. This chain connects TRBV3-1 (or the pseudogene TRBV3-2) to TRBJ1-5; no reliable D call. Trimming pared 5 bases from V and 6 bases from J, leaving 14 bases between. CDR3 length: 14 amino acids. Germline V gene sequence: CDR1 LGHDT, CDR2 YNNKEL (reference sequence).

The chain couples TRBV11-2 to TRBJ1-3; 9 bases fit TRBD1. The CDR3 runs to 17 residues. CDR1 is SGHAT, CDR2 FQNNGV, per germline. V lost 5 bases to trimming and J lost 0 bases; unmatched junction nucleotides: 8. This CDR3 is CASSRNRDRDSGNTIYF. The CDR3 bases are TGTGCCAGCAGCCGAAACCGGGACAGGGACTCTGGAAACACCATATATTTT.